This TCR beta chain was identified during a study of cytomegalovirus exposure and HLA in healthy donors. Regarding the study as a whole: Cytomegalovirus status was reportedly diagnosed by the classifier with high sensitivity and specificity. Most of the CMV-associated TCR beta chains (in a later analysis) appeared to be HLA-restricted. Rare TCR sequences predominated, though certain public TCRs were found in many donors.

Concerning this clone: The antigen remains unidentified.

The junction had 12 bases not matched to a gene; V was cut back by 3 bases and J by 2 bases. The CDR3 is 17 amino acids. Germline V CDR1 and CDR2: SGHDT, YYEEEE. PCR primers comprised 60 Vbeta and 13 Jbeta primers. Repertoires were generated with immunoSEQ multiplex PCR, while TCRdb's copy carries only in-frame clones and drops some. The data contain some 99,000 clones, approximately 73% of them singletons. V and J are TRBV5-6 and TRBJ2-5; 8 bases align to TRBD2. The receptor was derived from a man in his forties in good health and CMV-seronegative. The sample consisted of PBMCs. Here the CDR3 reads CASSSWGASGFQETQYF. The CDR3 DNA reads TGTGCCAGCAGCTCGTGGGGAGCTAGCGGGTTTCAAGAGACCCAGTACTTC.